Following are 25 T cell receptor beta chains from one sample sequenced in a study of blood T cell repertoires in COVID-19. The assay was immunoSEQ multiplex PCR, and TCRdb's table has in-frame clones only and misses some. The repertoire includes around 240,000 clones, roughly 83% of them detected once, and approximately 2.1% sits in the top ten. Sequenced material: PBMCs or T cells enriched from blood (not recorded which). The receptors originated from a woman between 45 and 65 years old who had recovered from COVID-19.

This clone was seen a single time. V is TRBV11-3 and J is TRBJ2-2, with TRBD1 matching over 7 bases. The J segment lost 5 bases and the V segment lost 4 bases, leaving 1 base of the junction unmatched. This CDR3 is 13 amino acids long. In germline, CDR1 is SGHNT, CDR2 YENEEA. The CDR3: CASSSQGTGELFF. DNA of the CDR3: TGTGCCAGCAGCTCACAGGGGACCGGGGAGCTGTTTTTT.

V gene TRBV19 combines with J gene TRBJ1-6; TRBD1 matches 7 bases. With 7 bases clipped from V and 7 bases from J, the junction kept 7 bases outside the gene matches. Per the germline V gene, CDR1 is LNHDA and CDR2 is SQIVND (reference sequence). The CDR3 is made up of 14 amino acids. CDR3 residues: CASTGQATNSPLHF. CDR3 DNA sequence: TGTGCCAGTACTGGACAGGCAACAAATTCACCCCTCCACTTT.

The rearrangement joins TRBV5-1 to TRBJ2-7; D possibly corresponds to TRBD1 (6 bases). V was shortened by 4 bases and J by 5 bases, with 19 bases between the two germline ends. This CDR3 spans 15 amino acids. Germline-derived CDR1 and CDR2 are SGHRS and YFSETQ. The CDR3, as DNA: TGCGCCAGCAGCGCCCGGGACACAACGATCAACGAGCAGTACTTC. It translates to CASSARDTTINEQYF. The complete variable domain, with remaining parts taken from reference TRBV5-1 and TRBJ2-7, reads KAGVTQTPRYLIKTRGQQVTLSCSPISGHRSVSWYQQTPGQGLQFLFEYFSETQRNKGNFPGRFSGRQFSNSRSEMNVSTLELGDSALYLCASSARDTTINEQYFGPGTRLTVT.

V is TRBV7-2 and J is TRBJ2-1; no clear D gene. The CDR3 is made up of 12 amino acids. Per the germline V gene, CDR1 is SGHTA and CDR2 is FQGNSA. The V and J ends lost 2 bases and 8 bases respectively, with 7 bases between them. The CDR3 DNA reads TGTGCCAGCAGCTTAACCCGGTATGAGCAGTTCTTC. Its translation: CASSLTRYEQFF.

This chain joins TRBV7-2 and TRBJ2-1, with a tentative D call TRBD1 (6 bases). The CDR3 runs 15 residues. V lost 2 bases and J lost 5, with 13 bases in between. The V gene's germline CDR1 is SGHTA and CDR2 FQGNSA. CDR3 region: CASSLSGHQNNEQFF. The CDR3 bases are TGTGCCAGCAGCTTATCGGGACACCAAAACAATGAGCAGTTCTTC.

This clone was counted only a few times. The same CDR3 arises from other DNA sequences in this sample as well. The CDR3 bases are TGTGCCAGCAGCCGGGGACTAGCGGGAGGAACAGATACGCAGTATTTT. Translated: CASSRGLAGGTDTQYF. The chain carries TRBV3-1 (or the pseudogene TRBV3-2) and TRBJ2-3; TRBD2 matches at 15 bases. The CDR3 is 16 residues long. The V gene end was trimmed by 4 bases and the J gene end by 3 bases; junction bases not matched to a gene: 2. CDR1 is LGHDT and CDR2 is YNNKEL in the germline V gene (reference sequence).

V and J are TRBV27 and TRBJ2-5, with a weak D call TRBD1 (6 bases). The CDR3 runs 13 residues. The V end lost 7 bases, the J end lost 4 bases, and 13 bases lay between the germline ends. The germline CDR1 and CDR2 sequences are MNHEY and SMNVEV (reference sequence). Here the CDR3 DNA reads TGTGCCAGCACCACCAGGGGAACAGAGACCCAGTACTTC. It encodes CASTTRGTETQYF.

This chain uses TRBV6-2 or TRBV6-3 with TRBJ2-1; the match to TRBD2 covers 11 bases. The V gene end was trimmed by 2 bases and the J gene end by 9 bases; junction bases not matched to a gene: 6. The CDR3 loop spans 15 amino acids. The V gene's germline CDR1 is MNHEY and CDR2 SVGEGT. For the CDR3, the DNA is TGTGCCAGCAGTTACACTAGCGGGGGTCGGAGTGAGCAGTTCTTC. Protein: CASSYTSGGRSEQFF.

This clone was detected only once. The rearrangement uses TRBV7-2 and TRBJ1-3; 7 nucleotides agree with TRBD1. Germline-derived CDR1 and CDR2 are SGHTA and FQGNSA. This CDR3 has 16 amino acids. Trimming removed 1 base from V and 2 bases from J; junction bases left unmatched: 5. The DNA of the CDR3 is TGTGCCAGCAGCTTAGTGGCAGGGGGGCCTGGAAACACCATATATTTT. Residues: CASSLVAGGPGNTIYF.

The V gene is TRBV2, the J gene TRBJ2-1; 8 positions agree with TRBD2. V dropped 9 bases and J dropped 5; count of bases not matched to a gene: 3. The CDR3 contains 12 residues. The germline CDR1 and CDR2 sequences are SNHLY and FYNNEI. The CDR3 DNA follows: TGTGCCAGAACGGGGGGGAACAATGAGCAGTTCTTC. The encoded protein is CARTGGNNEQFF.

The rearrangement uses TRBV5-1 and TRBJ1-2; D not resolved. CDR3 length equals 14 residues. Germline CDR1 reads SGHRS; CDR2 reads YFSETQ. The V end was cut by 7 bases, the J end by 0 bases, with 13 bases between. The CDR3 sequence: CASGPGFPNYGYTF. The CDR3 DNA is TGCGCCAGCGGTCCGGGGTTTCCTAACTATGGCTACACCTTC.

The chain carries TRBV15 and TRBJ1-4; 10 bases are shared with TRBD1. Germline-derived CDR1 and CDR2 are LNHNV and YYDKDF (reference sequence). CDR3 size: 16 residues. V shed 3 bases and J 4 bases; nucleotides not matched to a gene: 5. Written as DNA, the CDR3 is TGTGCCACCAGCAGGCCCGGACAGGGGGGTAATGAAAAACTGTTTTTT. Amino acids: CATSRPGQGGNEKLFF.

This chain joins TRBV2 and TRBJ1-2, with D tentatively TRBD1 (6 bases). The CDR3 is made up of 12 amino acids. Germline loops: CDR1 SNHLY, CDR2 FYNNEI. The V end was cut by 10 bases, the J end by 5 bases, with 14 bases between. The CDR3 loop is CATPPGVYGYTF. The DNA for the CDR3 is TGTGCCACGCCCCCAGGGGTGTATGGCTACACCTTC.

The chain has TRBV6-2 or TRBV6-3 and TRBJ1-5; TRBD1 might be the D (5 bases). The CDR3 extends over 14 amino acids. The ends were cut back, 4 bases at V and 3 bases at J, with 10 bases in the middle. Germline CDR1 reads MNHEY; CDR2 reads SVGEGT. CDR3 in DNA: TGTGCCAGCAGTTCTAAGACAGACAATCAGCCCCAGCATTTT. It codes for CASSSKTDNQPQHF.

The V gene is TRBV11-3, the J gene TRBJ1-1; D ambiguous. Germline CDR1 SGHNT, CDR2 YENEEA. The V gene lost 5 bases and the J gene lost 7 bases, with 11 bases spanning the gap. The CDR3 contains 12 residues. The CDR3: CASSIAGSEAFF. CDR3 bases: TGTGCCAGCAGCATCGCGGGGAGTGAAGCTTTCTTT.

The CDR3 spells CARSLTGWEGNTIYF. CDR3 DNA sequence: TGTGCCAGAAGCTTGACGGGGTGGGAAGGAAACACCATATATTTT. The chain is built from TRBV5-3 and TRBJ1-3; D unresolved. TRBV5-3 is classed as an ORF, of uncertain function. The germline V and J ends were trimmed by 1 base and 4 bases, with 12 bases remaining between them. The CDR3 loop spans 15 amino acids.

This clone was counted a single time. This rearrangement joins TRBV7-9 to TRBJ1-5; 11 bases match TRBD1. The germline V gene encodes CDR1 SEHNR and CDR2 FQNEAQ (reference sequence). This CDR3 has 19 residues. Trimming removed 5 bases from V and 0 bases from J; junction bases left unmatched: 12. The CDR3 coding sequence is TGTGCCAGCAGCCACGTGGGACAGGGGGGGCCATATAGCAATCAGCCCCAGCATTTT. Amino acid sequence: CASSHVGQGGPYSNQPQHF. The whole variable domain, filled in from reference TRBV7-9 and TRBJ1-5, reads DTGVSQNPRHKITKRGQNVTFRCDPISEHNRLYWYRQTLGQGPEFLTYFQNEAQLEKSRLLSDRFSAERPKGSFSTLEIQRTEQGDSAMYLCASSHVGQGGPYSNQPQHFGDGTRLSIL.

CDR3 DNA sequence: TGTGCCAGCAGTGTCCACAAAGCGGTCACAGATACGCAGTATTTT. Translated: CASSVHKAVTDTQYF. The gene calls are TRBV2 and TRBJ2-3, with D perhaps TRBD2 (5 bases). CDR3 length: 15 amino acids. Trimming removed 4 bases at V and 2 bases at J, with 13 bases between. Germline-derived CDR1 and CDR2 are SNHLY and FYNNEI.

The chain couples TRBV19 to TRBJ1-5, with 8 bases lining up with TRBD1. V lost 6 bases and J lost 0; bases outside the gene matches: 4. Germline CDR1 LNHDA, CDR2 SQIVND (reference sequence). The CDR3 runs 15 residues. The CDR3 DNA follows: TGTGCCAGTAGAAAGGACAGGGCTAGCAATCAGCCCCAGCATTTT. It specifies CASRKDRASNQPQHF.

The chain employs TRBV5-1 and TRBJ1-2; 7 bases are shared with TRBD1. The CDR3 runs to 14 residues. Germline V gives CDR1 SGHRS, CDR2 YFSETQ. The V segment lost 0 bases and the J segment 4 bases; nucleotides outside the gene matches: 3. The CDR3: CASSLDRGGYGYTF. DNA of the CDR3: TGCGCCAGCAGCTTGGACAGGGGAGGCTATGGCTACACCTTC.

The rearrangement joins TRBV4-1 to TRBJ1-3; TRBD1 is a possible D gene (5 bases). V was shortened by 1 base and J by 0 bases, with 16 bases between the two germline ends. The germline gives CDR1 MGHRA, CDR2 YSYEKL. This CDR3 spans 18 amino acids. This chain's CDR3 is CASSQGLLRGDSGNTIYF. CDR3 nucleotides: TGCGCCAGCAGCCAAGGCCTCTTACGGGGGGACTCTGGAAACACCATATATTTT.

The CDR3 region is CASSISANQPQHF. The CDR3 nucleotides are TGTGCCAGCAGTATTAGCGCCAATCAGCCCCAGCATTTT. The rearrangement links TRBV9 to TRBJ1-5; D unresolved. Germline V CDR1 and CDR2: SGDLS, YYNGEE. Trimming took off 5 bases at V and 3 bases at J, with 9 bases between the two ends. CDR3 length: 13 amino acids.

The V and J genes are TRBV7-9 and TRBJ1-1; the D is unclear. The CDR3 sequence is 14 residues long. Trimming cost V 3 bases and J 1 base, with 9 bases left between them. Germline CDR1 is SEHNR and CDR2 is FQNEAQ (reference sequence). The CDR3 nucleotides are TGTGCCAGCAGCTTTTCCAGCGCGAACACTGAAGCTTTCTTT. This sequence encodes CASSFSSANTEAFF.

This clone has a handful of counts. This CDR3 is CASSLTGTGGFGNTIYF. The CDR3 DNA sequence: TGCGCCAGTAGTCTGACCGGGACAGGGGGATTTGGAAACACCATATATTTT. The chain recombines TRBV10-2 with TRBJ1-3; 11 bases line up with TRBD1. V was clipped by 9 bases and J by 3 bases; unmatched bases: 13. The germline CDR1 and CDR2 sequences are WSHSY and SAAADI. This CDR3 spans 17 amino acids.

The rearrangement joins TRBV6-2 or TRBV6-3 to TRBJ2-1; the D is unclear. Trimming shortened V by 4 bases and J by 2 bases, and 6 bases separated the two germline ends. Germline values: CDR1 MNHEY, CDR2 SVGEGT. The CDR3 spans 13 residues. CDR3 region: CASSFRAYNEQFF. CDR3 in DNA: TGTGCCAGCAGTTTTCGAGCCTACAATGAGCAGTTCTTC.